This T cell receptor (beta chain) was identified during a study of blood T cell repertoires in COVID-19. Study-level information: Both acute and convalescent COVID-19 samples were obtained from the United States, Italy and Spain. Nucleic acid was either cDNA or gDNA, and it came from T cells, B-cell-depleted T cells, or PBMCs.

To note about this clone: The sample holds other DNA sequences that translate to the same CDR3.

Germline V gene sequence: CDR1 MGHRA, CDR2 YSYEKL. V lost 4 bases, J lost 4 bases, and 3 bases stayed unmatched. This CDR3 comprises 14 residues. Clones were sequenced by immunoSEQ multiplex PCR, and TCRdb holds only the in-frame ones, with some missing. This table has approximately 23,000 clones, around 90% appearing once. What was sequenced was peripheral blood. The chain carries TRBV4-1 and TRBJ2-2; 7 nucleotides match TRBD1. This TCR derives from a woman of 80 years or more with active COVID-19. The CDR3 coding sequence is TGCGCCAGCAGCCCCGACAGGGCCACCGGGGAGCTGTTTTTT. It encodes CASSPDRATGELFF.